The rows below give T cell receptor beta chains drawn from one sample of a study of spatial heterogeneity in lung cancer. TCRdb reanalysed the 5' RACE reads using MiXCR and keeps one entry per CDR3 protein. The profile shows some 44,000 distinct CDR3 sequences, approximately 13% of them singletons. Source: PBMCs, taken at surgery. The receptor source for this set is a male donor with early-stage non-small cell lung cancer. The CDR3 runs from the conserved cysteine through the conserved F or W. D genes are given only for firm matches. The listing skips clone size in some rows; elsewhere it reads once, few, many or a size class.

size,V,J,D,DNA,CDR3
few,TRBV20-1,TRBJ2-7,TRBD1,TGCAGCGCAACCCAGGGGGACAGGGGATACGAGCAGTACTTC,CSATQGDRGYEQYF
few,TRBV7-6,TRBJ2-3,TRBD1,TGTGCCAGCAGCTCGGGGACAGGCACAGATACGCAGTATTTT,CASSSGTGTDTQYF
many,TRBV24-1,TRBJ2-3,-,TGTGCCACCAGTGATTTCTCAGATACGCAGTATTTT,CATSDFSDTQYF
-,TRBV7-6,TRBJ1-4,-,TGTGCCAGCAGCGCGAGGGAAGACGAAAAACTGTTTTTT,CASSAREDEKLFF
-,TRBV7-2,TRBJ2-3,TRBD2,TGTGCCAGCAGTACGACTAGCGGGGGGGCCGGAGATACGCAGTATTTT,CASSTTSGGAGDTQYF
-,TRBV2,TRBJ1-2,-,TGTGCCAGCAGTGCCTTACAGGGAAGCTATATGTATGGCTACACCTTC,CASSALQGSYMYGYTF
many,TRBV5-1,TRBJ2-5,TRBD1,TGCGCCAGCAGCTTGACCGGGACAGGGGGGCAAGAGACCCAGTACTTC,CASSLTGTGGQETQYF
-,TRBV11-2,TRBJ2-7,TRBD1,TGTGCCAGCAGCTCCCTCGACAGGGAAGGCAACGAGCAGTACTTC,CASSSLDREGNEQYF
-,TRBV7-9,TRBJ1-1,-,TGTGCCAGCAGCTATACCGGGGACACTGAAGCTTTCTTT,CASSYTGDTEAFF
-,TRBV7-8,TRBJ1-1,-,TGTGCCAGCAGCTTAGAGATCGGCAACACTGAAGCTTTCTTT,CASSLEIGNTEAFF
-,TRBV18,TRBJ2-1,TRBD2,TGTGCCAGCTCACCCCCACTAGCGGGGGAGCAGTTCTTC,CASSPPLAGEQFF
-,TRBV7-2,TRBJ2-1,-,TGTGCCAGCAGCTTACAGGGGAGAGGGTCCTACAATGAGCAGTTCTTC,CASSLQGRGSYNEQFF
few,TRBV11-2,TRBJ1-1,-,TGTGCCAGCAGCTTAGCTGGGGTGGGCACTGAAGCTTTCTTT,CASSLAGVGTEAFF
few,TRBV27,TRBJ2-7,-,TGTGCCAGCAGTTCAGGAGAATACGAGCAGTACTTC,CASSSGEYEQYF
-,TRBV18,TRBJ1-2,-,TGTGCCAGCTCACCAATGCCAGAGTCATACACCTTC,CASSPMPESYTF
-,TRBV2,TRBJ1-2,-,TGTGCCAGCAGTCCGAAAAGCTATGGCTACACCTTC,CASSPKSYGYTF
few,TRBV6-2/TRBV6-3,TRBJ2-7,-,TGTGCCAGCAGTTTCTTCGACAGGTCCTACGAGCAGTACTTC,CASSFFDRSYEQYF
many,TRBV10-3,TRBJ1-2,-,TGTGCCATCAGTGGGGACATCTCCTATGGCTACACCTTC,CAISGDISYGYTF
-,TRBV12-2,TRBJ2-7,-,TGTGCAAGTCGCTTAGCGCTTGGTGGGGGCCCAGCCTACGAGCAGTACTTC,CASRLALGGGPAYEQYF
many,TRBV4-2,TRBJ2-3,TRBD2,TGTGCCAGCAGCCAAGCTCCGGGACTAGCGGGAGGAGATACGCAGTATTTT,CASSQAPGLAGGDTQYF
many,TRBV29-1,TRBJ2-3,-,TGCAGCGTTGAAGATACCGGAGCGGTGGGCACAGATACGCAGTATTTT,CSVEDTGAVGTDTQYF
-,TRBV4-1,TRBJ2-1,TRBD1,TGCGCCAGCAGCAACCGACAGGGGGCTATCGATGAGCAGTTCTTC,CASSNRQGAIDEQFF
few,TRBV10-1,TRBJ1-2,-,TGCGCCAGCAGTGACCCAGGGGACTATGGCTACACCTTC,CASSDPGDYGYTF
many,TRBV6-5,TRBJ2-3,-,TGTGCCAGCAGCCGCCCCAGCGGGAGCACAGATACGCAGTATTTT,CASSRPSGSTDTQYF
many,TRBV28,TRBJ2-7,TRBD2,TGTGCCAGCTACTCGATCGGACTAGCGGGACTGGGAGGGGACGAGCAGTACTTC,CASYSIGLAGLGGDEQYF
-,TRBV6-1,TRBJ2-3,TRBD1,TGTGCCAGCGCCTGGACAGGGGGCCTCGCAGATACGCAGTATTTT,CASAWTGGLADTQYF
few,TRBV7-3,TRBJ2-1,TRBD1,TGTGCCAGCAGCCCCGAGACAGGGACAAATGAGCAGTTCTTC,CASSPETGTNEQFF
-,TRBV2,TRBJ2-1,TRBD2,TGTGCCAGCAGTGTTCGACTAGCACAGTTCTTC,CASSVRLAQFF
many,TRBV27,TRBJ2-7,-,TGTGCCAGCAGCCTGGCCACCACGGGTTCGAAGCAGTACTTC,CASSLATTGSKQYF
-,TRBV28,TRBJ1-5,-,TGTGCCAGCAGTTTGTGGATCGGGATCCAGCCCCAGCATTTT,CASSLWIGIQPQHF
few,TRBV4-2,TRBJ2-7,TRBD1,TGTGCCAGCAGCCAAGCAGCCAGGACAGGGGTTGGCGAGCAGTACTTC,CASSQAARTGVGEQYF
-,TRBV3-1,TRBJ2-7,-,TGTGCCAGCAGCCACAAATTCGACGAGCAGTACTTC,CASSHKFDEQYF
-,TRBV28,TRBJ2-7,-,TGTGCCAGCAGGACGACCAGCGGGTACGAGCAGTACTTC,CASRTTSGYEQYF
-,TRBV4-1,TRBJ2-2,-,TGCGCCAGCAGCCAAGGCCAGGGGTTGAACACCGGGGAGCTGTTTTTT,CASSQGQGLNTGELFF
-,TRBV12-5,TRBJ2-3,-,TGTGCTAGTGGTTTGGGCGGGATGGGGAGCACAGATACGCAGTATTTT,CASGLGGMGSTDTQYF
-,TRBV7-2,TRBJ1-2,TRBD1,TGTGCCAGCAGCTCACAGCCGGGACAGGGATATGGCTACACCTTC,CASSSQPGQGYGYTF
few,TRBV20-1,TRBJ2-5,-,TGCAGTGCTAGAGATTTCAACGAAGAGACCCAGTACTTC,CSARDFNEETQYF
-,TRBV6-1,TRBJ2-2,-,TGTGCCAGCAGTGTACAGGGTACCGGGGAGCTGTTTTTT,CASSVQGTGELFF
few,TRBV28,TRBJ2-7,-,TGTGCCAGCAGTTCTCCGGGGCGGAATAGCGGACCCTCCTACGAGCAGTACTTC,CASSSPGRNSGPSYEQYF
medium-sized,TRBV7-8,TRBJ2-1,-,TGTGCCAGCAGCCCCCCGACAGGACTGTCCCATGAGCAGTTCTTC,CASSPPTGLSHEQFF
-,TRBV5-4,TRBJ2-1,TRBD2,TGTGCCAGCAGCTTGGACGGACTAGCGGAGTACAATGAGCAGTTCTTC,CASSLDGLAEYNEQFF
-,TRBV4-1,TRBJ2-7,TRBD1,TGCGCCAGCAGCCAAGTGACAGGGACATACGAGCAGTACTTC,CASSQVTGTYEQYF
-,TRBV2,TRBJ1-5,-,TGTGCCAGCAGTGAAGCCGCGACGGCGGGGGATAGCAATCAGCCCCAGCATTTT,CASSEAATAGDSNQPQHF
-,TRBV20-1,TRBJ2-2,-,TGCAGTGCTCCCATCTTCGGTAGCGCGACGAACACCGGGGAGCTGTTTTTT,CSAPIFGSATNTGELFF
few,TRBV3-1,TRBJ2-3,-,TGTGCCAGCAGCCAAGATCGAGGCCAGCGAAGGTATTTT,CASSQDRGQRRYF
-,TRBV21-1,TRBJ2-5,-,TGTGCCAGCAGCAAAGCCTGGGACAGGGGGCAAGAGACCCAGTACTTC,CASSKAWDRGQETQYF
-,TRBV10-3,TRBJ1-2,-,TGTGCCATCAGTGATCTAGCTGACAGGACGGACCATGGCTACACCTTC,CAISDLADRTDHGYTF
few,TRBV4-3,TRBJ2-3,-,TGCGCCAGCAGCCTAGCTTCAGGCACAGATACGCAGTATTTT,CASSLASGTDTQYF
-,TRBV20-1,TRBJ2-1,TRBD2,TGCAGTGCTAGCGGGAGGGCTGATGAGCAGTTCTTC,CSASGRADEQFF
-,TRBV12-3/TRBV12-4,TRBJ2-2,-,TGTGCCACCCAACCCTGGGGTTGGACCGGGGAGCTGTTTTTT,CATQPWGWTGELFF
many,TRBV5-1,TRBJ2-5,-,TGCGCCAGCAGCCTAGACAGCCGAAGGACCCAGTACTTC,CASSLDSRRTQYF
many,TRBV7-9,TRBJ2-7,TRBD1,TGTGCCAGCAGCGTAGGGACAGCAGCTGGGAAGCAGTACTTC,CASSVGTAAGKQYF
many,TRBV29-1,TRBJ1-2,-,TGCAGCGTACGTTTACCGGGTCGTTACTTTGGCTACACCTTC,CSVRLPGRYFGYTF
many,TRBV7-2,TRBJ1-6,-,TGTGCCAGCAGCTCTGACATTTCTTGGTCACCCCTCCACTTT,CASSSDISWSPLHF
few,TRBV29-1,TRBJ2-3,TRBD2,TGCAGCGTTGGTGCGGGGGGGCCCACAGATACGCAGTATTTT,CSVGAGGPTDTQYF
-,TRBV15,TRBJ2-1,-,TGTGCCACCAGCAGAGATTTGGGATACAATGAGCAGTTCTTC,CATSRDLGYNEQFF
many,TRBV5-8,TRBJ2-5,-,TGTGCCAGCTCGGAAGAGACCCAGTACTTC,CASSEETQYF